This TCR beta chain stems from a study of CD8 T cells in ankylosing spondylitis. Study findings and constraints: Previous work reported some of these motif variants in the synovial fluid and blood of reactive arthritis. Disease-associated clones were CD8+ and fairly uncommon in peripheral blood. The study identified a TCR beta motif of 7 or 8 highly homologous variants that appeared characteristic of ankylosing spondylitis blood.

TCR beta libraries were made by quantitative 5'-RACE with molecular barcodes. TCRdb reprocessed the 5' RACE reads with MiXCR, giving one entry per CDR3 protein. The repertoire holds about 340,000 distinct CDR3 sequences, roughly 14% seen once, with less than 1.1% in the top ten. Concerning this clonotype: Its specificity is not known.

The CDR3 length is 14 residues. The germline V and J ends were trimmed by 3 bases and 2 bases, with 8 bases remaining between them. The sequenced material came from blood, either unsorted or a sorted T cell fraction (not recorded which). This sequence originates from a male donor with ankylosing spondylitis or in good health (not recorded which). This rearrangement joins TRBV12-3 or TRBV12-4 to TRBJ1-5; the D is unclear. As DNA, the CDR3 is TGTGCCAGCAGTTTTTCCGGGGGCAATCAGCCCCAGCATTTT. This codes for CASSFSGGNQPQHF.